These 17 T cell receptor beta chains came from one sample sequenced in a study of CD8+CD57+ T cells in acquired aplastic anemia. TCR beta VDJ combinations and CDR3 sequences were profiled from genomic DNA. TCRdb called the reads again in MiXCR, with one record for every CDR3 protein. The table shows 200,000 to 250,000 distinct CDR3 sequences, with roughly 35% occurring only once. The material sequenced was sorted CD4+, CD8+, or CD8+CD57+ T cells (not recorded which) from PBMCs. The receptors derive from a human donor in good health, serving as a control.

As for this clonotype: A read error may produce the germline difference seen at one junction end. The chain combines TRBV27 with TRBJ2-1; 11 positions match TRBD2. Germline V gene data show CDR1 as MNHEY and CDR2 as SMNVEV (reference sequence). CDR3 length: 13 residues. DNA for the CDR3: TGTGCCAGCAGTGAAACTAGCGGGGGCCGAGGGATCTTC. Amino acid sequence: CASSETSGGRGIF.

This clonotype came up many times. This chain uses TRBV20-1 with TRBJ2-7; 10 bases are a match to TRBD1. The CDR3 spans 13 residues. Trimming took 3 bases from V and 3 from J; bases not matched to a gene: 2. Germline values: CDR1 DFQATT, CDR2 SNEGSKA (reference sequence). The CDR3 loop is CSASRTGGYEQYF. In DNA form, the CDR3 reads TGCAGTGCTAGCCGGACAGGGGGCTACGAGCAGTACTTC.

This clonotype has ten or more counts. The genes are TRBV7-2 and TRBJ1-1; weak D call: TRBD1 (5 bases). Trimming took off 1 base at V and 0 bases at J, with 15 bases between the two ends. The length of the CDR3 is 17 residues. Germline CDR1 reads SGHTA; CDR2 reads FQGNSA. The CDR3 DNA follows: TGTGCCAGCAGCTTAGTAGGACTGGGGCAGATGAACACTGAAGCTTTCTTT. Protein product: CASSLVGLGQMNTEAFF.

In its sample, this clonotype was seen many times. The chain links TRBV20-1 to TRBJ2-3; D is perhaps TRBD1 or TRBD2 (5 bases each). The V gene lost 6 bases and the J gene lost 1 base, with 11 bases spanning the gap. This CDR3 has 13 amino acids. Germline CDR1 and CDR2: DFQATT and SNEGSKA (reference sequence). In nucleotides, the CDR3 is TGCAGTGCCACGAGGGACGGCACAGATACGCAGTATTTT. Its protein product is CSATRDGTDTQYF.

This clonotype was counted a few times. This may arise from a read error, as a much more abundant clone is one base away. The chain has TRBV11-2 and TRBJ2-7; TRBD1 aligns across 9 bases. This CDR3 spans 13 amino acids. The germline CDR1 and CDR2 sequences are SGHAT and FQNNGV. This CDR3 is CASRGQGRNEQHF. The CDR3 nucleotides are TGTGCCAGCAGGGGACAGGGAAGGAACGAGCAGCACTTC.

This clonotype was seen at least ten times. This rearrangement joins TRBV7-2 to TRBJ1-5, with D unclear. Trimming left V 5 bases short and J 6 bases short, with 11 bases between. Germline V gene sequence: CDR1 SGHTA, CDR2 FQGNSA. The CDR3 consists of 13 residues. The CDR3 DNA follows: TGTGCCAGCAGCCTAGAGGTTGGTCAGCCCCAGCATTTT. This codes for CASSLEVGQPQHF.

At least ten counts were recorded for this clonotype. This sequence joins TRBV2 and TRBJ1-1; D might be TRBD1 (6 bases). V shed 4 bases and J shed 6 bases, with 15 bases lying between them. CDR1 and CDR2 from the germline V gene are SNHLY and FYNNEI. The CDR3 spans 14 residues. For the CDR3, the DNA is TGTGCCAGCAGTGTGTCACAGGGTGCCGCTGAAGCTTTCTTT. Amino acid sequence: CASSVSQGAAEAFF.

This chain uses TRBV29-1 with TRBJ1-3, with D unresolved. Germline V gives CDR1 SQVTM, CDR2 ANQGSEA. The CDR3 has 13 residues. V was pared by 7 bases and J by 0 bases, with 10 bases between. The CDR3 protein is CSGVSFSGNTIYF. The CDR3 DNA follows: TGCAGCGGGGTATCCTTCTCTGGAAACACCATATATTTT.

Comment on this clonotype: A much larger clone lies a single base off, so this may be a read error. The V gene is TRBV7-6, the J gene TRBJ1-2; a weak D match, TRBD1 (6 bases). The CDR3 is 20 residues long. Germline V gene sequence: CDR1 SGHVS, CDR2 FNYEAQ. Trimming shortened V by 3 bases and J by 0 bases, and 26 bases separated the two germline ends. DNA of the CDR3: TGTGCCAGCAGCTTTTCTCCTCGGGACACGGGGGCCCCCTCTAACTATGGCTACACCTTC. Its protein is CASSFSPRDTGAPSNYGYTF.

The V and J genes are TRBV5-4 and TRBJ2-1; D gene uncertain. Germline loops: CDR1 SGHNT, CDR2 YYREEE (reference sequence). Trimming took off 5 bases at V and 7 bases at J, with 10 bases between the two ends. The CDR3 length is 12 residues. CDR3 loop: CASSPEINEQFF. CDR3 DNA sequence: TGTGCCAGCAGTCCTGAAATAAATGAGCAGTTCTTC.

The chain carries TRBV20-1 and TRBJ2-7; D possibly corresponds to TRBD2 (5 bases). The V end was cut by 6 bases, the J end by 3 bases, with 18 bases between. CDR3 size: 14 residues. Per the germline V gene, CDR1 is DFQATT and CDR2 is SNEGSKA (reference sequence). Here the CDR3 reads CSAGGLLPHYEQYF. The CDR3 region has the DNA TGCAGTGCCGGAGGACTTCTCCCCCACTACGAGCAGTACTTC.

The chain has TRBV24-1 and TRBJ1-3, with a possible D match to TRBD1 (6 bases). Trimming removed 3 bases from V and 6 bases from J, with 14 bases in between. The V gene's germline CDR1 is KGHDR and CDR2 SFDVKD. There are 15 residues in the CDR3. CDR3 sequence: CATSDATGAANTIYF. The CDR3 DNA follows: TGTGCCACCAGTGATGCGACAGGCGCCGCAAACACCATATATTTT.

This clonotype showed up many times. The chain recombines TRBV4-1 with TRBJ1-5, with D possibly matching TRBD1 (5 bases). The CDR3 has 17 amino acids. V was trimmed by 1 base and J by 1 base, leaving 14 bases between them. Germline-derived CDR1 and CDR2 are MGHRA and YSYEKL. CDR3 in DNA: TGCGCCAGCAGCCAAGCTAATATGGGGCTCAGCAATCAGCCCCAGCATTTT. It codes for CASSQANMGLSNQPQHF.

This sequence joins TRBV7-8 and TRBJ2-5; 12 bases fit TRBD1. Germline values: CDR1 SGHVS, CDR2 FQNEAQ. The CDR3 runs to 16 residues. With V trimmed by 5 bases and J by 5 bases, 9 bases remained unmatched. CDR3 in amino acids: CASSIIPGTGGETQYF. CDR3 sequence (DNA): TGTGCCAGCAGCATCATTCCCGGGACAGGGGGCGAGACCCAGTACTTC.

CDR3 region: CASSYLRDRPQHF. The DNA for the CDR3 is TGTGCCAGCAGTTACCTCAGGGATCGGCCCCAGCATTTT. J is TRBJ1-5 and V is TRBV6-5, with a weak D call TRBD1 (5 bases). The CDR3 contains 13 residues. V lost 2 bases and J lost 9, with 11 bases in between. From germline, CDR1 is MNHEY and CDR2 SVGAGI.

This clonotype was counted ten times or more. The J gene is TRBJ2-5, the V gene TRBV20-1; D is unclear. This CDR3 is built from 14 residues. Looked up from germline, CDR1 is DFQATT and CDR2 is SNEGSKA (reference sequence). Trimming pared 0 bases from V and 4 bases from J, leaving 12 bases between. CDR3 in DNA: TGCAGTGCTAGAGATTGGTCTATTCCAGAGACCCAGTACTTC. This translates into CSARDWSIPETQYF.

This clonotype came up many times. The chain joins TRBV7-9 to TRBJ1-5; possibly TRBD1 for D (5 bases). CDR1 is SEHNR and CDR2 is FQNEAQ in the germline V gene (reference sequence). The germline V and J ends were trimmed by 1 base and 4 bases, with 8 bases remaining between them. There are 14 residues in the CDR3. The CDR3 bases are TGTGCCAGCAGCTTAGGGGCAGGGAATCAGCCCCAGCATTTT. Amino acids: CASSLGAGNQPQHF. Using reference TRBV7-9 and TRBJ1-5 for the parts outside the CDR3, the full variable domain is DTGVSQNPRHKITKRGQNVTFRCDPISEHNRLYWYRQTLGQGPEFLTYFQNEAQLEKSRLLSDRFSAERPKGSFSTLEIQRTEQGDSAMYLCASSLGAGNQPQHFGDGTRLSIL.